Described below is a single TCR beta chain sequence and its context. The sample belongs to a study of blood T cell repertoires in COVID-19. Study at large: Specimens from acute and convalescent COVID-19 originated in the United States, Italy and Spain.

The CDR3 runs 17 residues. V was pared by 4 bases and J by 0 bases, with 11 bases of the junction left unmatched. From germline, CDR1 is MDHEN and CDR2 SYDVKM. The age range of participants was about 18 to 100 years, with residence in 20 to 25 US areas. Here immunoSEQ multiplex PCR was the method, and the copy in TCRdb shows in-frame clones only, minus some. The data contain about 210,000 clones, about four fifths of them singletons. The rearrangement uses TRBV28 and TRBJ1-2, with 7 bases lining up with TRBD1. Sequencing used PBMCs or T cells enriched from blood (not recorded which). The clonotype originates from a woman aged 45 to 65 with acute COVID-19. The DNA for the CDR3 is TGTGCCAGCAGTTCCCCGGGACAGACATTAGCTAACTATGGCTACACCTTC. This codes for CASSSPGQTLANYGYTF.